This T cell receptor (beta chain) stems from a study of T cells in localized non-small cell lung cancer. Trimming took 6 bases from V and 4 from J; bases not matched to a gene: 7. There are 15 residues in the CDR3. Germline V gene data show CDR1 as MNHEY and CDR2 as SVGAGI. Clones were read by immunoSEQ multiplex PCR, and TCRdb kept only the in-frame ones, dropping some. Here the sample spans 70,000 or so clones, less than 85% being singletons. V usage is TRBV6-5 and J usage is TRBJ1-1; 11 bases are a match to TRBD1. The receptor was derived from a female donor older than 55 with stage I lung adenocarcinoma. Sequences were derived from peripheral blood, sampled before any cancer treatment. CDR3 residues: CASRRTGGFGTEAFF. CDR3 nucleotide sequence: TGTGCCAGCAGGAGGACAGGGGGCTTCGGCACTGAAGCTTTCTTT.